The rows below give T cell receptor beta chains drawn from one sample of a study of beta chain features in type 1 diabetes. Assay used: immunoSEQ multiplex PCR; TCRdb lists only in-frame clones, some missing. The sample consists of about 340,000 clones, around 8.5% of them appearing once. The material sequenced was central memory CD4+ T cells from blood. These receptors originate from a man aged 25 to 45 with type 1 diabetes. The CDR3 runs from the conserved cysteine through the conserved F or W. A D gene is named only where the DNA matches it firmly. Clone sizes are given selectively: once, few, many, or a class where the clone is expanded.

j_call v_call d_call clone_size cdr3_nt cdr3_aa
TRBJ1-1 TRBV5-6 NA few TGTGCCAGCAGTCCTCCCCTCCGAGGAACTGAAGCTTTCTTT CASSPPLRGTEAFF
TRBJ2-7 TRBV7-2 TRBD1 NA TGTGCCAGCAGCACGACAGGGACCCCCTACGAGCAGTACTTC CASSTTGTPYEQYF
TRBJ1-5 TRBV18 TRBD1 few TGTGCCAGCTCACCCCGCATCGGGGGAAGGGACAGTGTACAGCCCCAGCATTTT CASSPRIGGRDSVQPQHF
TRBJ1-5 TRBV19 TRBD1 NA TGTGCCAGTATGTTCCTCCCCAGCGGGACAGGGGAACAGCCCCAGCATTTT CASMFLPSGTGEQPQHF
TRBJ2-6 TRBV7-9 NA few TGTGCCAGCAGCTTGGGGGTATCTGGGGCCAACGTCCTGACTTTC CASSLGVSGANVLTF
TRBJ2-5 TRBV6-5 TRBD2 few TGTGCCAGCAGTTTTGGCGGGGGGCCCCAAGAGACCCAGTACTTC CASSFGGGPQETQYF
TRBJ2-1 TRBV18 TRBD2 many TGTGCCAGCTCATCCGGGACTAGCGGGGGCGGTGAGCAGTTCTTC CASSSGTSGGGEQFF
TRBJ2-1 TRBV7-2 TRBD2 few TGTGCCAGCAGCTTACAGCTAGCGGGAGACAATGAGCAGTTCTTC CASSLQLAGDNEQFF
TRBJ2-7 TRBV27 NA few TGTGCCAGCCACGAGGGCTACGAGCAGTACTTC CASHEGYEQYF
TRBJ2-3 TRBV9 TRBD2 few TGTGCCAGCAGCGTGGGAGTAGCGGGGGGCCGGGATACGCAGTATTTT CASSVGVAGGRDTQYF
TRBJ1-1 TRBV7-8 NA few TGTGCCAGCAGCTTGGTCGGAAGGGGGATTAACACTGAAGCTTTCTTT CASSLVGRGINTEAFF
TRBJ2-7 TRBV13 NA once TGTGCCAGCAGCTTAATGCAGGTCCACGAGCAGTACTTC CASSLMQVHEQYF
TRBJ2-1 TRBV14 NA NA TGTGCCAGCAGCCAGGAGACGGACCGAGAGCAGTTCTTC CASSQETDREQFF
TRBJ2-2 TRBV23-1 NA NA TGCGCCAGCAGTCAAGAGTTATGCCCGGAAAATCTTCGGGGTTTCTCCGGGGAGCTGTTTTTT CASSQELCPENLRGFSGELFF
TRBJ1-4 TRBV7-2 NA NA TGTGCCAGCAGCTTGGCGAGGAGGAAAAATGAAAAACTGTTTTTT CASSLARRKNEKLFF
TRBJ2-3 TRBV7-2 TRBD2 NA TGTGCCAGCAGGCCAAACAGCGGGGGGGCTCCTACGCAGTATTTT CASRPNSGGAPTQYF
TRBJ1-2 TRBV2 TRBD1 NA TGTGCCAGAGCGGGACAGGGGATAAAGGGCTACACCTTC CARAGQGIKGYTF
TRBJ1-1 TRBV29-1 NA NA TGCAGCGGAAAACCCGACAGTAACCCTTTCACTGAAGCTTTCTTT CSGKPDSNPFTEAFF
TRBJ2-7 TRBV7-8 NA NA TGTGCCAGCAGCTCATCACAGGGTGACCTCCTAGACGAGCAGTACTTC CASSSSQGDLLDEQYF
TRBJ1-2 TRBV6-6 TRBD1 many TGTGCCAGCAGCTATAACAGGGGGATAAACTATGGCTACACCTTC CASSYNRGINYGYTF
TRBJ2-5 TRBV7-2 TRBD2 few TGTGCCAGCAGCCGGACTAGCGGGGGCCAAGAGACCCAGTACTTC CASSRTSGGQETQYF
TRBJ1-1 TRBV6-4 NA few TGTGCCAGCAGTGAGGGGGTTGGCACTGAAGCTTTCTTT CASSEGVGTEAFF
TRBJ2-7 TRBV3-2 NA many TGTGCCAGCGGACGCGAGCAGTACTTC CASGREQYF
TRBJ2-7 TRBV5-1 TRBD2 many TGCGCCAGCAGCGGAAGTCTAGCGGGGGGCCTTCCCGAGCAGTACTTC CASSGSLAGGLPEQYF
TRBJ2-1 TRBV4-3 NA few TGCGCCAGCAGCCAAGATCATGGGGGAATCAATGAGCAGTTCTTC CASSQDHGGINEQFF
TRBJ2-7 TRBV7-2 NA few TGTGCCAGCAGCTCCGGACAGAAGTTGATAGAGCAGTACTTC CASSSGQKLIEQYF
TRBJ2-2 TRBV9 NA NA TGTGCCAGCAGCGCGCTCCACCTAATGGGGCCCGGGGAGCTGTTTTTT CASSALHLMGPGELFF
TRBJ1-6 TRBV19 NA NA TGTGCCAGTACCTCAACGCGGGCTGACTATAATTCACCCCTCCACTTT CASTSTRADYNSPLHF
TRBJ1-2 TRBV19 NA few TGTGCCAGTAGGCCCAACGGCGGGGGTAACTATGGCTACACCTTC CASRPNGGGNYGYTF
TRBJ1-2 TRBV19 TRBD1 NA TGTGCCAGTAGACAGGGGGATGGAGGCTACACCTTC CASRQGDGGYTF
TRBJ1-5 TRBV19 NA few TGTGCCAGTAGTTCTCCGTTGGGTTCAGGCAATCAGCCCCAGCATTTT CASSSPLGSGNQPQHF
TRBJ1-4 TRBV7-9 NA few TGTGCCAGCAGCTTCGGACAAGAAAATGAAAAACTGTTTTTT CASSFGQENEKLFF
TRBJ1-2 TRBV27 NA NA TGTGCCAGCAGTTTCAGAGGGGCCTATGGCTACACCTTC CASSFRGAYGYTF
TRBJ1-4 TRBV9 TRBD1 NA TGTGCCAGCAGCGGGACAGGGCTTGTTGAAAAACTGTTTTTT CASSGTGLVEKLFF
TRBJ2-7 TRBV5-1 NA NA TGCGCCAGCAGCTTGGACGTCGGCGGGGCCTACGAGCAGTACTTC CASSLDVGGAYEQYF
TRBJ2-3 TRBV27 TRBD1 few TGTGCCAGCAGTTTCCGGGGACAGTCTACGCAGTATTTT CASSFRGQSTQYF
TRBJ2-4 TRBV6-5 TRBD1 few TGTGCCAGCAGGAGGGGGATCGGACAGGGTAAATACTTC CASRRGIGQGKYF
TRBJ2-2 TRBV7-9 TRBD2 few TGTGCCAGCAGCCGCGTCGGGAGGGACACCGGGGAGCTGTTTTTT CASSRVGRDTGELFF
TRBJ2-7 TRBV28 NA NA TGTGCCACCACCCCCCAGGAGAGCTTCTACGAGCAGTACTTC CATTPQESFYEQYF
TRBJ1-1 TRBV25-1 NA NA TGTGCCAGCAGTGAGGCTCGGGAATACTTTGAAGCTTTCTTT CASSEAREYFEAFF
TRBJ2-1 TRBV5-6 TRBD1 NA TGTGCCAGCAGCTTGGAGGGACAGGGATACAATGAGCAGTTCTTC CASSLEGQGYNEQFF
TRBJ2-2 TRBV7-2 NA NA TGTGCCAGCAGCTTAGGCGCCGGGGAGCTGTTTTTT CASSLGAGELFF
TRBJ2-3 TRBV27 TRBD2 NA TGTGCCAGCAGACTAGCGGGGTACACAGATACGCAGTATTTT CASRLAGYTDTQYF
TRBJ2-3 TRBV5-1 NA few TGCGCCAGCAGCGACGGGCCCAGCACAGATACGCAGTATTTT CASSDGPSTDTQYF
TRBJ2-3 TRBV11-2 NA few TGTGCCAGCAGCTTAGGACAAACCCAAATAGTCACAGATACGCAGTATTTT CASSLGQTQIVTDTQYF
TRBJ1-5 TRBV5-1 NA NA TGCGCCAGCAGCTTGGATGCAAACAATCAGCCCCAGCATTTT CASSLDANNQPQHF
TRBJ2-1 TRBV5-1 TRBD2 few TGCGCCAGCAGCGCTCAAGCGGGGGGCTCCTACAATGAGCAGTTCTTC CASSAQAGGSYNEQFF
TRBJ1-6 TRBV30 TRBD1 NA TGTGCCTGGAGTTTCCGGACAGGGTATAATTCACCCCTCCACTTT CAWSFRTGYNSPLHF
TRBJ1-5 TRBV5-1 TRBD1 once TGCGCCAGCAGCAGAACAGGGGGCGAGGATCAGCCCCAGCATTTT CASSRTGGEDQPQHF
TRBJ1-5 TRBV30 TRBD1 few TGTGCCTGGGACAGGGGGCCTGGTCAGCCCCAGCATTTT CAWDRGPGQPQHF
TRBJ2-2 TRBV5-6 NA few TGTGCCAGCACCAGGACAGCCGCTTCCCTGTCGAACACCGGGGAGCTGTTTTTT CASTRTAASLSNTGELFF
TRBJ2-3 TRBV5-6 NA once TGTGCCAGCAGCTCTACACAAGATACGCAGTATTTT CASSSTQDTQYF
TRBJ1-2 TRBV25-1 NA few TGTGCCAGCAGTGAATGGCTGGGAGACTATGGCTACACCTTC CASSEWLGDYGYTF